This T cell receptor (beta chain) was captured by sequencing in a study of spatial heterogeneity in lung cancer. Study overall: Within raw reads, each unique TCR and UMI combination appeared on average more than ten times.

Germline CDR1 and CDR2: DFQATT and SNEGSKA (reference sequence). Between the trimmed V and J ends, which lost 6 bases and 2 bases, there was a span of 9 bases. The CDR3 runs to 12 residues. TCRdb reprocessed the 5' RACE reads with MiXCR, giving one entry per CDR3 protein. The table lists about 42,000 distinct CDR3 sequences, nearly 7% of them singletons. This clonotype was seen a handful of times. Time point indicated: sample taken at primary tumor resection. TCRs were sequenced from unsorted whole RNA of tumor, nontumor lung or PBMC. The sample in question was PBMCs, obtained at surgery. This receptor was taken from a female donor with early-stage non-small cell lung cancer. V usage is TRBV20-1 and J usage is TRBJ2-3; D is unresolved. The CDR3 sequence is CSAGFLTDTQYF. CDR3 DNA: TGCAGTGCCGGATTCCTCACAGATACGCAGTATTTT.